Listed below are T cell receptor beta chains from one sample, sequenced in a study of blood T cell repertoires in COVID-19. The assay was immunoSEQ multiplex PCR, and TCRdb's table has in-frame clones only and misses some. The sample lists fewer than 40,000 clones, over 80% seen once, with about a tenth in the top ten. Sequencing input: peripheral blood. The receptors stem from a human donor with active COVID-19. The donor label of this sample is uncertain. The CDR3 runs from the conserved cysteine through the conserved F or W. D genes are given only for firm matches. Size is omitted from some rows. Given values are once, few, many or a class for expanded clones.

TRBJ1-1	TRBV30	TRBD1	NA	TGTGCCTGGAGTCCCCATGGACAGGGAGAAGCTTTCTTT	CAWSPHGQGEAFF
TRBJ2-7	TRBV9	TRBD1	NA	TGTGCCAGCAGCGTAGCTACAGGGGGCTACGAGCAGTACTTC	CASSVATGGYEQYF
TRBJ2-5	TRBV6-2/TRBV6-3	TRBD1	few	TGTGCCAGCAGTCCCGGGACAGGGGGCCGACAGACCCAGTACTTC	CASSPGTGGRQTQYF
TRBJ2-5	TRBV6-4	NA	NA	TGTGCCAGCAGTGTGGGCAGGGTGGTAGGAGAGACCCAGTACTTC	CASSVGRVVGETQYF
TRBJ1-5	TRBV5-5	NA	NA	TGTGCCAGCAGCTTGGTTGTGGGACAAAATCAGCCCCAGCATTTT	CASSLVVGQNQPQHF
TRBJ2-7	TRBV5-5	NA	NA	TGTGCCAGCAGCCTGGTCGGAGGGGCCGCCGGCGGGTACTTC	CASSLVGGAAGGYF
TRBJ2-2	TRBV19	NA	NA	TGTGCCAGTTCCACACGCCACACCGGGGAGCTGTTTTTT	CASSTRHTGELFF
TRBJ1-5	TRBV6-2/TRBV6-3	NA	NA	TGTGCCAGCAGTTACCTCCGCAGGGGCCCCTTATGGAGTTATCAGCCCCAGCATTTT	CASSYLRRGPLWSYQPQHF
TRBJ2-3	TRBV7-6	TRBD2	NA	TGTGCCTCAAGGAGGGTAGCGGGAGGAGGCACAGATACGCAGTATTTT	CASRRVAGGGTDTQYF
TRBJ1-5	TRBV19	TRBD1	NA	TGTGCCAGTAGTCCGACCGGGACAGCCAATCAGCCCCAGCATTTT	CASSPTGTANQPQHF
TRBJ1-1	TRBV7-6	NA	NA	TGTGCCAGCAGCTTATACAATCGGGGGAATACTGAAGCTTTCTTT	CASSLYNRGNTEAFF
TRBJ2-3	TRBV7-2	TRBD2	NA	TGTGCCAGCACGGTGGGGCCGGGGGGGCGGCAAGATACGCAGTATTTT	CASTVGPGGRQDTQYF
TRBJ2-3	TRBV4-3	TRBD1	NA	TGCGCCAGCAGCCAAAGAGGGGACAGAAGCACAGATACGCAGTATTTT	CASSQRGDRSTDTQYF
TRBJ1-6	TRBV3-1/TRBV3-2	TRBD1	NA	TGTGCCAGCAGCGATCGCGACAGGGATTCACCCCTCCACTTT	CASSDRDRDSPLHF
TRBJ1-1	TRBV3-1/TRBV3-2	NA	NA	TGTGCCAGCAGCCAAGATTCCCTTGTCGGGTATGAAGCTTTCTTT	CASSQDSLVGYEAFF
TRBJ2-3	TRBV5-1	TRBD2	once	TGCGCCAGCAGCCCCGGGGGGGTAGCGGGGGTCACAGATACGCAGTATTTT	CASSPGGVAGVTDTQYF
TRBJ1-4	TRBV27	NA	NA	TGTGCCAGCAGTTTGGTGCAGATCATCGAAAAACTGTTTTTT	CASSLVQIIEKLFF
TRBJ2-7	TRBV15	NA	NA	TGTGCCACCAGCAGAGGTGGGGGCAGGGGGAGGATTGGGGAGCAGTACTTC	CATSRGGGRGRIGEQYF
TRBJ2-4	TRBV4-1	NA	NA	TGCGCCAGCAGCCAAGGTCCTTCGGAGGGAGCCAAAAACATTCAGTACTTC	CASSQGPSEGAKNIQYF
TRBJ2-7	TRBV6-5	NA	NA	TGTGCCAGCAGCCAGGCAGGGAAGCCTCTCTACGAGCAGTACTTC	CASSQAGKPLYEQYF
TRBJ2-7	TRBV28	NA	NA	TGTGCCAGCAGAGCCCCCGGGGACGAGCAGTACTTC	CASRAPGDEQYF
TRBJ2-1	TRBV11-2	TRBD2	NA	TGTGCCAGCAGCCAAATAGCGGGGGGGATAAATGAGCAGTTCTTC	CASSQIAGGINEQFF
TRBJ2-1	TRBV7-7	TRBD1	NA	TGTGCTAGCAGCCGGGACAGGGGGTACAATGAGCAGTTCTTC	CASSRDRGYNEQFF
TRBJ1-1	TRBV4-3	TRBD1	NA	TGCGCCAGCAGCCAGAAGCAAACAGGGGCTGAAGCTTTCTTT	CASSQKQTGAEAFF
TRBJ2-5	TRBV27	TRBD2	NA	TGTGCCAGCAGTTTATACGGCGGGAGAAGGCGAAAGACCCAGTACTTC	CASSLYGGRRRKTQYF
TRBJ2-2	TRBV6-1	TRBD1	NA	TGTGCCAGCAGTGAACAAGTAACAGGGGGTGGGAGCACCGGGGAGCTGTTTTTT	CASSEQVTGGGSTGELFF
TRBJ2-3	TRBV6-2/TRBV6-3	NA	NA	TGTGCCAGCAGTTCTCTGACTAGGCACACAGATACGCAGTATTTT	CASSSLTRHTDTQYF
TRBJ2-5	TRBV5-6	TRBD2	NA	TGTGCCAGCAGCTCCGGACTAGCGGCGCACCTCTACCAAGAGACCCAGTACTTC	CASSSGLAAHLYQETQYF
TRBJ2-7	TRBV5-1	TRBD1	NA	TGCGCCAGCAGCTTGGGGGGGACAGGGACCTACGAGCAGTACTTC	CASSLGGTGTYEQYF
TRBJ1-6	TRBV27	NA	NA	TGTGCCAGCAGTTTCCTAGAGTATAATTCACCCCTCCACTTT	CASSFLEYNSPLHF
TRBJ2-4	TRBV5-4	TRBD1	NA	TGTGCCAGCAGCACACAGGGGAGCAAAAACATTCAGTACTTC	CASSTQGSKNIQYF
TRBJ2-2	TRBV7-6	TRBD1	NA	TGTGCCAGCAGGCTGACCGGGACAGGGGTGACCGGGGAGCTGTTTTTT	CASRLTGTGVTGELFF
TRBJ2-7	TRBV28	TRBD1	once	TGTGCCAGCACCTTAGGGGGGACAGGGTCCTACGAGCAGTACTTC	CASTLGGTGSYEQYF
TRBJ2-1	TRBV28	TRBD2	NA	TGTGCCAGCAGTACCCAAGGGGGACTAGGCAATGAGCAGTTCTTC	CASSTQGGLGNEQFF
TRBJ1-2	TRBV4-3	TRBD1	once	TGCGCCAGCAGCCTTTCGGGACAGGCTAACTATGGCTACACCTTC	CASSLSGQANYGYTF
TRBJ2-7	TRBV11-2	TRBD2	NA	TGTGCCAGCAGCTCGAGAGGGACTAGTTCTTACAACGAGCAGTACTTC	CASSSRGTSSYNEQYF
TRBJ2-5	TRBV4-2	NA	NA	TGTGCCAGCAGCCAAGACCCGGGGGACCCCGAAGAGACCCAGTACTTC	CASSQDPGDPEETQYF